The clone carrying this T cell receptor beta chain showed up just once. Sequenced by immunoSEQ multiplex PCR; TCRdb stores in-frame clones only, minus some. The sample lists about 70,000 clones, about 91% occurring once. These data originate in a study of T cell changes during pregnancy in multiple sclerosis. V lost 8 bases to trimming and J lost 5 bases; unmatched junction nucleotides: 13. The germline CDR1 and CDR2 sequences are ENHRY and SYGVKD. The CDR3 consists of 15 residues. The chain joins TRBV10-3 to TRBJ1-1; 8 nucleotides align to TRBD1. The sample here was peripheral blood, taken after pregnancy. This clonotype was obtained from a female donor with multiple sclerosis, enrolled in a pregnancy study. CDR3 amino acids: CAIGPVNRGRTEAFF. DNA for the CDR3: TGTGCCATCGGTCCGGTAAACAGGGGGAGAACTGAAGCTTTCTTT.